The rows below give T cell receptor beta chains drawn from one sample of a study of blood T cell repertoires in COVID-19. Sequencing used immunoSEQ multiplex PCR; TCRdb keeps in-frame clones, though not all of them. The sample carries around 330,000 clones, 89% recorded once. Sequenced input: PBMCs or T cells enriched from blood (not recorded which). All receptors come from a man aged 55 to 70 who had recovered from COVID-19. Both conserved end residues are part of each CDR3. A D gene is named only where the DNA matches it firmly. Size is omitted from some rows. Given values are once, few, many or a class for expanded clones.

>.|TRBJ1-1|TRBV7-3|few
TGTGCCAGCAGCACGGACAGGAACACTGAAGCTTTCTTT
CASSTDRNTEAFF
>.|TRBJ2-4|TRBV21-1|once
TGTGCCAGCAGGGAAAGTATCGGGACAATAGTAGTTCAGTACTTC
CASRESIGTIVVQYF
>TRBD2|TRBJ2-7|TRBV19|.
TGTGCCAGTAGTCCCTTCGCGGGAGACCTCCACGAGCAGTACTTC
CASSPFAGDLHEQYF
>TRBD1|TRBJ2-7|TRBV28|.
TGTGCCAGCAGTGCCCAGGGGGCGAATCCCTACGAGCAGTACTTC
CASSAQGANPYEQYF
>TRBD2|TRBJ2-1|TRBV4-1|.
TGCGCCAGCAGGGCTGGGACTAGCGGGAACTATGAGCAGTTCTTC
CASRAGTSGNYEQFF
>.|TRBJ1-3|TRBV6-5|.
TGTGCCAGCAGCTTCGATGCCCTACTAAACACCATATATTTT
CASSFDALLNTIYF
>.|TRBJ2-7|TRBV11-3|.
TGTGCCAGCAGCCCTGTGTCCTACGAGCAGTACTTC
CASSPVSYEQYF
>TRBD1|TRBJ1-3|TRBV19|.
TGTGCCAGTAGTGGAGTCCCGGGACAGGGACGAAACACCATATATTTT
CASSGVPGQGRNTIYF
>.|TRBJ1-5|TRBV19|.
TGTGCCAGTAGCCTATTCAATCAGCCCCAGCATTTT
CASSLFNQPQHF
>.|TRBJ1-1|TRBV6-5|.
TGTGCCAGCAGTTACGGGCTACTGAACACTGAAGCTTTCTTT
CASSYGLLNTEAFF
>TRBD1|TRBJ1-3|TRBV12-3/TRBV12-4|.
TGTGCCAGCCCAGGGACAGGTCGAAACACCATATATTTT
CASPGTGRNTIYF
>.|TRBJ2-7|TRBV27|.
TGTGCCAGCAGAGACCTCCAACTACTACGAAGCGGGCAGTACTTC
CASRDLQLLRSGQYF
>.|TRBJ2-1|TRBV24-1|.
TGTGCCACCAGTGACAGGGTCTACCCGACCTTGGGCAATGAGCAGTTCTTC
CATSDRVYPTLGNEQFF
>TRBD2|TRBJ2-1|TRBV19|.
TGTGCCAGCGACACCAGGACTAGCGGGATGGATGAGCAGTTCTTC
CASDTRTSGMDEQFF
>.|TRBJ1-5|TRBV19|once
TGTGCCAGTATCCTGGACAGTCATAGCAATCAGCCCCAGCATTTT
CASILDSHSNQPQHF
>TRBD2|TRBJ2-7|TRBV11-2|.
TGTGCCAGCAGCTCAGCGGTTACTAGCGGGCCGGGAAGCGAGCAGTACTTC
CASSSAVTSGPGSEQYF
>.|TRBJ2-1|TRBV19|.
TGTGCCAGTAGTAACGAACTGTACAATGAGCAGTTCTTC
CASSNELYNEQFF
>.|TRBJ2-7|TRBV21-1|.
TGTGCCAGCAGCAAAGCCGCGGTAGCGGGAGTATACGAGCAGTACTTC
CASSKAAVAGVYEQYF
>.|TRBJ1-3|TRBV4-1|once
TGCGCCAGCAGCCAAGTACGGGGGATAATGAACACCATATATTTT
CASSQVRGIMNTIYF
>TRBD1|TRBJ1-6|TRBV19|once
TGTGCCAGTAGTATTACAGGGGAGGATTCACCCCTCCACTTT
CASSITGEDSPLHF
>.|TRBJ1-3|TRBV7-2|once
TGTGCCAGCAGCCCAAACAGGGTGGTGGTGTCTGGAAACACCATATATTTT
CASSPNRVVVSGNTIYF
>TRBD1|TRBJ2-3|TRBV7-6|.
TGTGCCAGCAGTTCTGGACAGGGGGCTAGTGATACGCAGTATTTT
CASSSGQGASDTQYF
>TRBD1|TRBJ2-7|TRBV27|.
TGTGCCAGCAGTTTATCGTACAGGGGGCCCGTCGAGCAGTACTTC
CASSLSYRGPVEQYF
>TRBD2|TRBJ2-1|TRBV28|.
TGTGCCAGCAGTTTGGGGACTAGCGGGAGTCGCAATGAGCAGTTCTTC
CASSLGTSGSRNEQFF
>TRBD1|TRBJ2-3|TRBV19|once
TGTGCCAGTAGTTTCTTACAGGGGGCGCTGGGCACAGATACGCAGTATTTT
CASSFLQGALGTDTQYF
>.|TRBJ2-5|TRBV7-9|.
TGTGCCAGCAGCTCGAGGTGGGGGGATCAAGAGACCCAGTACTTC
CASSSRWGDQETQYF
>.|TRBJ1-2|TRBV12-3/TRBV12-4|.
TGTGCCAGCAACCCGGAGAGGATTTATGGCTACACCTTC
CASNPERIYGYTF
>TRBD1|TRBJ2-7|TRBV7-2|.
TGTGCCAGCAGCCTAGGGGGCAGACTTGACGAGCAGTACTTC
CASSLGGRLDEQYF
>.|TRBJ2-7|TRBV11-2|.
TGTGCCAGCAGTTTAGCGATGGATAAGGGGTACGAGCAGTACTTC
CASSLAMDKGYEQYF
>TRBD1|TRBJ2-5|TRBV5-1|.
TGCGCCAGCAAGGCAGGGACAGTTGGAGGAGAGACCCAGTACTTC
CASKAGTVGGETQYF
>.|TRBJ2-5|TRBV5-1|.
TGCGCCAGCAGCTCTAATACGGGAGAAGAGACCCAGTACTTC
CASSSNTGEETQYF
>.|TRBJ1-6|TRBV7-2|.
TGTGCCAGCAGCTTATTAGGGGTGAGGAATTCACCCCTCCACTTT
CASSLLGVRNSPLHF
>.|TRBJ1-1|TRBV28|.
TGTGCCAGCAGTTTATTTGGGGCCCCTGAAGCTTTCTTT
CASSLFGAPEAFF
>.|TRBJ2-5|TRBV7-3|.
TGTGCCAGCAGCGCGGGGACTTTAGAGACCCAGTACTTC
CASSAGTLETQYF
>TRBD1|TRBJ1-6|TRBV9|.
TGTGCCAGCAGCGTAGCACAGGGGCCAAATTCACCCCTCCACTTT
CASSVAQGPNSPLHF
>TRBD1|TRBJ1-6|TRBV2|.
TGTGCCAGTAAGAAGACAGGGGGGAATGATTCACCCCTCCACTTT
CASKKTGGNDSPLHF
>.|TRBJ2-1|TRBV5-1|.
TGCGCCAGCAGCTTGACGGGAGTGGACTACAATGAGCAGTTCTTC
CASSLTGVDYNEQFF
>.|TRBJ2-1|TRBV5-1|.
TGCGCCAGCAGCTTGGGGACAGTTAGTACACACGTCTACAATGAGCAGTTCTTC
CASSLGTVSTHVYNEQFF
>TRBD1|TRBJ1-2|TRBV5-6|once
TGTGCCAGCAGCTTGGGGCAGGGGGGCGGCTATGGCTACACCTTC
CASSLGQGGGYGYTF
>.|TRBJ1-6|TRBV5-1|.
TGCGCCAGCGGAGACTTTAATTCACCCCTCCACTTT
CASGDFNSPLHF
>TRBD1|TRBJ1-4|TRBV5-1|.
TGCGCCAGCAGCCAGGGACAGGGTAATGAAAAACTGTTTTTT
CASSQGQGNEKLFF
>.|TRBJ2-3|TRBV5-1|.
TGCGCCAGCAGCATCGGACAGCACGGCACAGATACGCAGTATTTT
CASSIGQHGTDTQYF
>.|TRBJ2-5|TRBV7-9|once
TGTGCCAGCAATCCAGCGGAAGAGACCCAGTACTTC
CASNPAEETQYF
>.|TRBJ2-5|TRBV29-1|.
TGCAGCGTTGAAGTGGGCAGGGGGGCTCGGTGGCAAGAGACCCAGTACTTC
CSVEVGRGARWQETQYF
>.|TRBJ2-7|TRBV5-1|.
TGCGCCAGCAGCTTAGGGGACTACGAGCAGTACTTC
CASSLGDYEQYF
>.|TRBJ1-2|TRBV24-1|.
TGTGCCACCAGTGATCCGTCCCAGGGCTGGAGTGGCTACACCTTC
CATSDPSQGWSGYTF
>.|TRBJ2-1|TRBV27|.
TGTGCCAGCAGTTTACTGAGCGTCCCTAGCCCTAGAGATGATAATGAGCAGTTCTTC
CASSLLSVPSPRDDNEQFF
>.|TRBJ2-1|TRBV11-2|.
TGTGCCAGCAGCTTAGACCGAGATGAGCAGTTCTTC
CASSLDRDEQFF
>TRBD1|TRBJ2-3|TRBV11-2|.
TGTGCCAGCAGCTTAGCGACAGGGGGCTTGAGAGATACGCAGTATTTT
CASSLATGGLRDTQYF
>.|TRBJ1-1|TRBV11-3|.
TGTGCCAGCAGCCTCGGGATGAACACTGAAGCTTTCTTT
CASSLGMNTEAFF
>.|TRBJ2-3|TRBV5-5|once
TGTGCCAGCAGCTTGGCCCCCTCAGGGGGCACAGATACGCAGTATTTT
CASSLAPSGGTDTQYF
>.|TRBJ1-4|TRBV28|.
TGTGCCAGCGCACCCGGGATGGTTGCAACTAATGAAAAACTGTTTTTT
CASAPGMVATNEKLFF
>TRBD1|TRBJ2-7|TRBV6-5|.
TGTGCCAGCAGGTATACCGGGACAGAGACCTACGAGCAGTACTTC
CASRYTGTETYEQYF
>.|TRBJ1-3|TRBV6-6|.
TGTGCCAGCAGTTGGACTGGTGCGGACACCATATATTTT
CASSWTGADTIYF
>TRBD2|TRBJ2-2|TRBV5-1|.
TGCGCCAGCAGCCGACAATACCCCTTGGGAGGGCCCCCCGACGGGGAGCTGTTTTTT
CASSRQYPLGGPPDGELFF
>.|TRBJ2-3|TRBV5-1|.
TGCGCCAGCAGCCCAAGATCAGCGCCAGATACGCAGTATTTT
CASSPRSAPDTQYF